This TCR beta chain emerged from a study of T-cell reconstitution after alpha-beta-depleted transplantation in children. TCRbeta library construction was performed incorporating unique molecular identifiers. TCRdb reprocessed the PCR reads via MiXCR and lists one record per CDR3 protein. Of some 300,000 distinct CDR3 sequences in the sample, roughly a tenth were seen once. V shed 6 bases and J 6 bases; nucleotides not matched to a gene: 8. Germline V gives CDR1 DFQATT, CDR2 SNEGSKA (reference sequence). CDR3 length equals 13 residues. This clonotype was seen repeatedly, ten times or more. The sequence derives from a boy less than two years old with acute myeloid leukemia, due to receive a stem cell transplant. The starting material was PBMCs, obtained before TCRalphabeta/CD19-depleted stem cell transplant. The J gene is TRBJ2-7, the V gene TRBV20-1, with TRBD1 matching over 10 bases. The CDR3 DNA reads as TGCAGTGCGAGGGGACAGGGGTGGAGCGAGCAGTACTTC. It is translated as CSARGQGWSEQYF.